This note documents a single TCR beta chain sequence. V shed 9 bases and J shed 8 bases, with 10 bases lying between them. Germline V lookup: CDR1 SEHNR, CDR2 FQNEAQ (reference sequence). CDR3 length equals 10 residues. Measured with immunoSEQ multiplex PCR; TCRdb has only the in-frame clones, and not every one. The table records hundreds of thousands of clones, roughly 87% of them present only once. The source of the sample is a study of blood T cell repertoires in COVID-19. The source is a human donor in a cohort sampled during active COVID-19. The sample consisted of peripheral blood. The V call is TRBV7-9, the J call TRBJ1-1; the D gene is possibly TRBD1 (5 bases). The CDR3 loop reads CASYGGEAFF. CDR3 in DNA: TGTGCCAGTTACGGGGGGGAAGCTTTCTTT. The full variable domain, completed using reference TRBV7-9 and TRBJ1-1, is DTGVSQNPRHKITKRGQNVTFRCDPISEHNRLYWYRQTLGQGPEFLTYFQNEAQLEKSRLLSDRFSAERPKGSFSTLEIQRTEQGDSAMYLCASYGGEAFFGQGTRLTVV.